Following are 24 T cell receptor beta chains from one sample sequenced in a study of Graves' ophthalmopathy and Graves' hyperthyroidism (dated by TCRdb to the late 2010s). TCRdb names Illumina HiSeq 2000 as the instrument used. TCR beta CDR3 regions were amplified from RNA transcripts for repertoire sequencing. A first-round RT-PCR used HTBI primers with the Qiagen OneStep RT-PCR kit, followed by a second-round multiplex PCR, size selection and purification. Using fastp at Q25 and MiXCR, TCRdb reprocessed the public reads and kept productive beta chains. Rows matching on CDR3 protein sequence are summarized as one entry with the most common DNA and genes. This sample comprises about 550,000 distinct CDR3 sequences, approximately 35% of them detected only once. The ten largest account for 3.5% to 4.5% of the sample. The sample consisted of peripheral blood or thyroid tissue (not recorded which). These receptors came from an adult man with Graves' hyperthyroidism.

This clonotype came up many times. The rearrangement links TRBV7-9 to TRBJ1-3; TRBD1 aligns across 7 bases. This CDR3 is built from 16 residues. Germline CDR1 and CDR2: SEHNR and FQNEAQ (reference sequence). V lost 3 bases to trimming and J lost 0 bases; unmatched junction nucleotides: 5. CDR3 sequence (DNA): TGTGCCAGCAGCTTTGTGCGGGACAGCTCTGGAAACACCATATATTTT. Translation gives CASSFVRDSSGNTIYF.

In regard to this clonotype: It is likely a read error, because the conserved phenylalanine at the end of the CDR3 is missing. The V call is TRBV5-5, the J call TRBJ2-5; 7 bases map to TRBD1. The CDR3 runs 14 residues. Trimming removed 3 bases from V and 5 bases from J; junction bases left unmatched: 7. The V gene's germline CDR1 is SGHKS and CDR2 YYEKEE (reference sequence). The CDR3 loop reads CASSSPTGRETQYS. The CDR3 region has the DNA TGTGCCAGCAGCTCCCCGACAGGGCGGGAGACCCAGTACTCC.

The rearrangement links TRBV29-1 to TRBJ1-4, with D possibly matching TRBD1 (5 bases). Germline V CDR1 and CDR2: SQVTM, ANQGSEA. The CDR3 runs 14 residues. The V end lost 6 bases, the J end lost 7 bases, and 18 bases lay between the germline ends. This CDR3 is CSVRLAGRSEKLFF. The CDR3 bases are TGCAGCGTAAGACTAGCGGGGCGGAGTGAAAAACTGTTTTTT.

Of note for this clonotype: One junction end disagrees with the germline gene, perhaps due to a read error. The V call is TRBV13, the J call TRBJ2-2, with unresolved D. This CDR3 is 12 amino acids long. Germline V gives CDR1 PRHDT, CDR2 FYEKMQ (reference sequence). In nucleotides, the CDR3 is TGTGTCAGCAGTTCCCAGACGGGGGAGCTGTTTTTT. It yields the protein CVSSSQTGELFF.

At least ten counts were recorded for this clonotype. DNA for the CDR3: TGTGCCAGCAGCGTAGGCGGGAGGACAGGGAACACTGAAGCTTTCTTT. Protein sequence: CASSVGGRTGNTEAFF. The V gene is TRBV9, the J gene TRBJ1-1; TRBD1 matches 7 bases. Germline trimming cut 0 bases from V and 1 base from J; bases unmatched to any gene: 6. Germline V lookup: CDR1 SGDLS, CDR2 YYNGEE. The CDR3 is 16 amino acids.

The CDR3 DNA is TGTGCCAGCAGCACGGGAGGGGACTTCCAAGAGACCCAGTACTTC. Translating gives CASSTGGDFQETQYF. V is TRBV7-2 and J is TRBJ2-5; 8 bases map to TRBD2. Looked up from germline, CDR1 is SGHTA and CDR2 is FQGNSA. Trimming cost V 5 bases and J 1 base; bases outside gene matches: 6. The CDR3 is 15 residues long.

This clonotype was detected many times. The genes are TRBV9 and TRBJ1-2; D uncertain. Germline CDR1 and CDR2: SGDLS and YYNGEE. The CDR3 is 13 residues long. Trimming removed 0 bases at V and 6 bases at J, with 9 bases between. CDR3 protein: CASSVAVLNGYTF. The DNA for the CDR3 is TGTGCCAGCAGCGTAGCGGTCTTGAATGGCTACACCTTC.

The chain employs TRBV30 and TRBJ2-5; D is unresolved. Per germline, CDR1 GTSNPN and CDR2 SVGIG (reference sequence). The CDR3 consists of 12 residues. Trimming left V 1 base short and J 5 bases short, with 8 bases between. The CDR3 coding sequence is TGTGCCTGGAGTGCCGTAAGGGAGACCCAGTACTTC. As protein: CAWSAVRETQYF.

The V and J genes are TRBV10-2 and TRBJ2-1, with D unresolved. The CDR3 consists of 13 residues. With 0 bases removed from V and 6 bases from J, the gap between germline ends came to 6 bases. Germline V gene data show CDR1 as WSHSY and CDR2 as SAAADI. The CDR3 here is CASSESTLNEQFF. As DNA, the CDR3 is TGCGCCAGCAGTGAGTCGACTCTCAATGAGCAGTTCTTC.

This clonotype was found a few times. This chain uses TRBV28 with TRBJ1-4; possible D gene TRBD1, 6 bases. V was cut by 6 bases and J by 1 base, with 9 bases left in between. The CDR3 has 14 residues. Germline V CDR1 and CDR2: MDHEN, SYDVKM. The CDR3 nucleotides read TGTGCCAGCAGACAGGGAGGAACTAATGAAAAACTGTTTTTT. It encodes CASRQGGTNEKLFF.

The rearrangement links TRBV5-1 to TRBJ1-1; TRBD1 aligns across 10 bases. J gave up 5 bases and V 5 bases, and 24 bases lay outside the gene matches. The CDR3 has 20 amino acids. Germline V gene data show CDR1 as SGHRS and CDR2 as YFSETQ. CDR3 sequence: CASRKSTGTSRRTGGTEAFF. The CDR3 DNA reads TGCGCCAGCAGGAAATCCACCGGGACTAGCCGCCGGACAGGGGGGACTGAAGCTTTCTTT.

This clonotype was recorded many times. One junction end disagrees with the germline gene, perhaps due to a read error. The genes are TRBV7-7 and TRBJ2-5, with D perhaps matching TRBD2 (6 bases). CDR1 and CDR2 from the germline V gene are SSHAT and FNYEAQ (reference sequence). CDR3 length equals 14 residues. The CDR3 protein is CASSTTSRVGTQYF. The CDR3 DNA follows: TGTGCTAGCAGCACGACTAGTCGAGTCGGGACCCAGTACTTC.

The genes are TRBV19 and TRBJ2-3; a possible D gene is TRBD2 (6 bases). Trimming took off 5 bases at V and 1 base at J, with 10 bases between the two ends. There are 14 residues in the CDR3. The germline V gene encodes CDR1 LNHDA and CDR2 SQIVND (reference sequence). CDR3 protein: CASSRWEGTDTQYF. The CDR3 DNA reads TGTGCCAGTAGTCGGTGGGAGGGCACAGATACGCAGTATTTT.

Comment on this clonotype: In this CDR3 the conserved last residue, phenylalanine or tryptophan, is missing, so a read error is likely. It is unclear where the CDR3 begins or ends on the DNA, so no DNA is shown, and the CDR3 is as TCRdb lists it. This chain's CDR3 is CASSRPGQGNTGELVL. The V and J genes are TRBV7-2 and TRBJ2-2; the table gives TRBD1 as D, unverified against the DNA. Per the germline V gene, CDR1 is SGHTA and CDR2 is FQGNSA. The CDR3 is 16 amino acids in total, end residues counted.

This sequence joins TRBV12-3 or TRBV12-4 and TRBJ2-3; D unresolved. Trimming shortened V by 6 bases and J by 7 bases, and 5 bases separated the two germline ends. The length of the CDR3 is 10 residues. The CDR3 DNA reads TGTGCCAGCAGCCTTCATACGCAGTATTTT. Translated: CASSLHTQYF.

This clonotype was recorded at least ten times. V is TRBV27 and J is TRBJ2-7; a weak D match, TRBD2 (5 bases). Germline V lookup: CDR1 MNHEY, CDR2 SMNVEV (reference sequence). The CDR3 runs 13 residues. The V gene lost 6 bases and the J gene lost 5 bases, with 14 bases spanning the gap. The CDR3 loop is CASRSILGDEQYF. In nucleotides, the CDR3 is TGTGCCAGCAGGAGCATCCTCGGGGACGAGCAGTACTTC.

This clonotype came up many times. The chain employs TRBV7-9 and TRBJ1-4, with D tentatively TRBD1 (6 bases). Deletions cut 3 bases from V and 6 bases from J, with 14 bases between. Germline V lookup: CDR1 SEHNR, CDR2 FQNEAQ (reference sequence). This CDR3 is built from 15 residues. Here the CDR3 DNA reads TGTGCCAGCAGCTTGGGACTTAGGGGGGATGAAAAACTGTTTTTT. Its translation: CASSLGLRGDEKLFF.

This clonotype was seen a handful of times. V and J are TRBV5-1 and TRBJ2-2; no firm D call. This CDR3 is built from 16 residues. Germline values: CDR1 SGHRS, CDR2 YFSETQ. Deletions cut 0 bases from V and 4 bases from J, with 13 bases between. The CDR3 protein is CASSLVVNSPTGELFF. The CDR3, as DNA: TGCGCCAGCAGCTTGGTTGTCAATTCACCCACCGGGGAGCTGTTTTTT. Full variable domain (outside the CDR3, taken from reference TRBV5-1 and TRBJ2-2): KAGVTQTPRYLIKTRGQQVTLSCSPISGHRSVSWYQQTPGQGLQFLFEYFSETQRNKGNFPGRFSGRQFSNSRSEMNVSTLELGDSALYLCASSLVVNSPTGELFFGEGSRLTVL.

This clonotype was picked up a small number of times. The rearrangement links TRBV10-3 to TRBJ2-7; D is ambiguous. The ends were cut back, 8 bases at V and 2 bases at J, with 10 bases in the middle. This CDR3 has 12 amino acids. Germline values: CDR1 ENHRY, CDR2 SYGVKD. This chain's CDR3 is CAIADGPYEQYF. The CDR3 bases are TGTGCCATCGCGGACGGACCCTACGAGCAGTACTTC.

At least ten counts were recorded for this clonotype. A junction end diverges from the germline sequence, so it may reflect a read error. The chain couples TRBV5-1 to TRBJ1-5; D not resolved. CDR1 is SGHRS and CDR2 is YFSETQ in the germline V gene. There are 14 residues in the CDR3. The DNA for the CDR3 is TGTGCCAGCAGCTTAGCAGGCGGAAATCAGCCCCAGCATTTT. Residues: CASSLAGGNQPQHF.

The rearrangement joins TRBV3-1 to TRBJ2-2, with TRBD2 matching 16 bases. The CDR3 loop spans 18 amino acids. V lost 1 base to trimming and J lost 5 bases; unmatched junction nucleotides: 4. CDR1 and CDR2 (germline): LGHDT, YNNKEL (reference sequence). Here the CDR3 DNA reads TGTGCCAGCAGCCAAGCTTCGGGACTAGCGGGGGGGACCGGGGAGCTGTTTTTT. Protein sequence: CASSQASGLAGGTGELFF.

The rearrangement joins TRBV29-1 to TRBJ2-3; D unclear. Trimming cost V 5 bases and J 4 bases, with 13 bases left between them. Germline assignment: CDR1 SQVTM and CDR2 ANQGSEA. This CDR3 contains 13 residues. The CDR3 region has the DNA TGCAGCGTTTCAGCCGTCCCTTCAGATACGCAGTATTTT. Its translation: CSVSAVPSDTQYF.

The CDR3 protein is CASSETGSSNEKLFF. Written as DNA, the CDR3 is TGTGCCAGCAGTGAGACAGGCTCGTCTAATGAAAAACTGTTTTTT. The genes are TRBV6-4 and TRBJ1-4; TRBD1 is a possible D gene (6 bases). The CDR3 length is 15 residues. CDR1 MRHNA and CDR2 SNTAGT come from the germline V gene. Trimming stripped 3 bases from V and 3 bases from J, with 11 bases between.

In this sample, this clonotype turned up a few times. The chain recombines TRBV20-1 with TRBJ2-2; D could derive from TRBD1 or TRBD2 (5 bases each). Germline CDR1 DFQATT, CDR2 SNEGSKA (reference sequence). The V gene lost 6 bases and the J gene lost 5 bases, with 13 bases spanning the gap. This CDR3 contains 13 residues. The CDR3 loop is CSAARDGTGELFF. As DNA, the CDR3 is TGCAGTGCAGCCCGGGACGGGACCGGGGAGCTGTTTTTT.